Listed below are T cell receptor beta chains from one sample, sequenced in a study of identical twins. TCRdb re-analysed the 5' RACE reads in MiXCR, keeping a single row per CDR3 protein. The sample lists around 1.7 million distinct CDR3 sequences, roughly a third seen once, with about 0.27% in the top ten. Sequenced: cord blood. These receptors originate from a newborn girl in good health. The CDR3 runs from the conserved cysteine through the conserved F or W. Each record gives: V gene, CDR3 length, J gene, CDR3 protein.

TRBV7-9	16	TRBJ2-1	CASSFPGLPTYNEQFF
TRBV9	15	TRBJ2-5	CASSVAPTEYNEQYF
TRBV28	16	NA	CASSSGTSGTYYEQYF
TRBV20-1	14	TRBJ2-3	CSARDVTSTDTQYF
TRBV24-1	18	TRBJ1-5	CATSDRTGGESSNQPQHF
TRBV9	16	TRBJ2-1	CASSVGLAGGVDEQFF
TRBV29-1	11	TRBJ1-1	CSVHFGTEAFF
TRBV3-1	15	TRBJ1-1	CASSQEPGFHTEAFF
TRBV6-1	13	NA	CASRPGGTYEQYF
TRBV20-1	13	TRBJ2-5	CSARQTPKETQYF
TRBV6-4	13	TRBJ1-5	CASSAEDHQPQHF
TRBV6-1	12	TRBJ1-2	CASNDRFYGYTF
TRBV9	15	TRBJ2-1	CASSVELAGHNEQFF
TRBV11-2	16	TRBJ1-1	CASSLDTRGWDTEAFF
TRBV11-2	15	TRBJ2-3	CASSNLLGNTDTQYF
TRBV7-8	16	TRBJ1-2	CASSLAYYTGGYGYTF
TRBV7-6	18	TRBJ1-1	CANSFAVGTGGRNTEAFF
TRBV29-1	13	TRBJ2-5	CSVDGDGQETQYF
TRBV27	14	TRBJ1-2	CASSSKRGMGGYTF
TRBV10-1	14	TRBJ2-4	CASSAAGGPNIQYF
TRBV19	15	TRBJ1-5	CASSRVSRGQQPQHF
TRBV7-9	15	TRBJ1-2	CASSPVDALNYGYTF
TRBV5-1	16	TRBJ2-1	CASSLGLADLYNEQFF
TRBV11-2	15	TRBJ2-7	CASSHRAMGSYEQYF
TRBV11-2	19	NA	CASSLSTVREVLSGETQYF
TRBV25-1	14	TRBJ1-1	CASSAAGGAGKAFF
TRBV5-1	13	TRBJ1-1	CAGRGVTNTEAFF
TRBV2	13	TRBJ1-5	CASSDQFNQPQHF
TRBV12-3/TRBV12-4	14	TRBJ1-5	CASSITGPNQPQHF
TRBV7-2	16	TRBJ2-1	CASSRRLAGLYNEQFF
TRBV4-2	18	TRBJ2-1	CASSQETLTSGRANEQFF
TRBV4-2	14	TRBJ1-6	CASSQDQGRSPLHF
TRBV14	14	TRBJ1-6	CASSLTPGDSPLHF
TRBV20-1	16	TRBJ1-6	CSAPGRGRGWDSPLHF
TRBV7-8	18	TRBJ2-1	CASSPRRAGGQAYNEQFF
TRBV7-2	15	TRBJ2-1	CASSSVGGEYNEQFF
TRBV12-3/TRBV12-4	17	TRBJ2-4	CASSFPLWAGAKNIQYF
TRBV28	14	TRBJ2-5	CASSRTAVLGEQYF
TRBV28	15	TRBJ2-7	CASLWGGASSYEQYF
TRBV20-1	12	TRBJ1-2	CSARGQLGGYTF
TRBV28	15	TRBJ1-1	CASSPSAPMNTEAFF
TRBV11-2	18	TRBJ2-3	CASSLLHGLAGSPDTQYF
TRBV12-3/TRBV12-4	12	TRBJ2-1	CASSFTSHEQFF
TRBV21-1	14	TRBJ1-1	CASSKASGGTETFF
TRBV5-6	15	TRBJ2-1	CASSLVGHSYNEQFF
TRBV20-1	12	NA	CSASGQDYEQYF
TRBV13	14	TRBJ1-3	CASSLDRAGNTIYF
TRBV14	13	TRBJ1-2	CASSQYRQGGYTF